Described below is a single T cell receptor (beta chain) sequence and its context. As originally analysed: By means of reference gene primer amplification, nucleated cell counts were estimated. Sequencing was performed with immunoSEQ multiplex PCR; in TCRdb, only in-frame clones are kept and a portion is missing. The V and J calls and clone size come from that table; D and trimming were worked out from the DNA. The sample has about 81,000 clones; 85% to 90% are singletons. The CDR3 has 13 residues. Germline-derived CDR1 and CDR2 are SGDLS and YYNGEE. V lost 3 bases to trimming and J lost 7 bases; unmatched junction nucleotides: 2. This specimen comes from a study of blood T cell repertoires in COVID-19. Whole-study context: The analysed material was cDNA or gDNA that came from T cells, B-cell-depleted T cells, or PBMCs.

The clonotype originates from an elderly woman with active COVID-19. Sequenced material: peripheral blood. The chain links TRBV9 to TRBJ1-2; 11 bases agree with TRBD1. The CDR3 loop is CASSGTGGFGYTF. The CDR3, as DNA: TGTGCCAGCAGCGGGACAGGGGGCTTTGGCTACACCTTC. The full variable domain, rest sourced from reference TRBV9 and TRBJ1-2, is DSGVTQTPKHLITATGQRVTLRCSPRSGDLSVYWYQQSLDQGLQFLIQYYNGEERAKGNILERFSAQQFPDLHSELNLSSLELGDSALYFCASSGTGGFGYTFGSGTRLTVV.